In its sample, the clone carrying this T cell receptor beta chain was seen many times. The record originates from a study of blood T cells in healthy people across ages. The wider study: Template-switching capture recovered about one barcoded beta molecule per two T cells.

The CDR3 sequence is 16 residues long. Germline V gene sequence: CDR1 DFQATT, CDR2 SNEGSKA (reference sequence). Trimming pared 6 bases from V and 1 base from J, leaving 19 bases between. It was with a sample-barcoded 5' primer and a J-beta primer mix that a second PCR of roughly 7 to 11 cycles was run. TCRdb reprocessed the 5' RACE reads with MiXCR, giving one entry per CDR3 protein. Of 1.5 million to 2 million distinct CDR3 sequences in the sample, 28% were seen once. With each sample, at least 5.5 micrograms of total RNA were extracted. The gene calls are TRBV20-1 and TRBJ2-4, with TRBD2 as a possible D gene (6 bases). The TCR was taken from a woman younger than 45 in good health. Sequences were obtained from blood. CDR3 nucleotide sequence: TGCAGTGCCACTTCGATATCGGGGAGGGCCAAAAACATTCAGTACTTC. It codes for CSATSISGRAKNIQYF.